The clone carrying this T cell receptor (beta chain) has a single count. Its antigen is not known. CDR3 length: 15 residues. Germline trimming cut 6 bases from V and 5 bases from J; bases unmatched to any gene: 7. Germline CDR1 is SNHLY and CDR2 is FYNNEI. The data belong to a study of cytomegalovirus exposure and HLA in healthy donors. Study-level background: Among around 200 million T cells, an earlier analysis found roughly 120 million unique TCR beta sequences.

The PCR used 60 Vbeta and 13 Jbeta primers. Assay: immunoSEQ multiplex PCR; the TCRdb copy retains only in-frame clones and omits some. This sample yields 120,000 or so clones, of which 75% to 85% are seen a single time; 1% belongs to the top ten. General study results and limits: A previous analysis found most TCR beta V segments productive roughly 87% or roughly 30% of the time. Several top significant clusters appeared, in a later analysis, to be linked to common viral pathogens. Rare TCR sequences dominated, though some public TCRs recurred in many donors.

The gene calls are TRBV2 and TRBJ2-5; 12 bases line up with TRBD2. Sequencing input: PBMCs. This receptor was identified in a middle-aged man in good health and CMV-seronegative. This CDR3 is CASRASGGAGETQYF. As DNA, the CDR3 is TGTGCCAGCAGGGCTAGCGGGGGGGCCGGTGAGACCCAGTACTTC.